The 5 T cell receptor beta chains reported below all come from one sample, sequenced in a study of cytomegalovirus exposure and HLA in healthy donors. The PCR employed 60 Vbeta primers together with 13 Jbeta primers. Clones were read by immunoSEQ multiplex PCR, and TCRdb kept only the in-frame ones, dropping some. The table includes roughly 98,000 clones, about two thirds detected once. Sample: PBMCs. These receptors were collected from a woman in her 30s in good health and CMV-seropositive.

This clone was counted between two and nine times. V usage is TRBV4-2 and J usage is TRBJ2-7, with TRBD2 as a possible D gene (5 bases). Between the trimmed V and J ends, which lost 1 base and 4 bases, there was a span of 5 bases. Germline CDR1 reads LGHNA; CDR2 reads YNFKEQ. The CDR3 consists of 12 residues. The CDR3 DNA is TGTGCCAGCAGCCAAGCGGGGTACGAGCAGTACTTC. It specifies CASSQAGYEQYF.

V usage is TRBV4-2 and J usage is TRBJ2-3, with D possibly TRBD2 on 7 matching bases. This CDR3 has 15 residues. Germline CDR1 and CDR2: LGHNA and YNFKEQ. V lost 0 bases, J lost 7 bases, and 14 bases lay in between. The CDR3 region has the DNA TGTGCCAGCAGCCAAGAGTGGAGGGGGGGGCATACGCAGTATTTT. Translation gives CASSQEWRGGHTQYF.

This clone was seen a handful of times. The J gene is TRBJ2-7, the V gene TRBV6-5; 8 nucleotides match TRBD2. V shed 0 bases, J shed 4 bases, and the junction held 8 bases outside the gene matches. The CDR3 has 16 residues. Per the germline V gene, CDR1 is MNHEY and CDR2 is SVGAGI. CDR3 amino acids: CASSYSFAGGGYEQYF. CDR3 bases: TGTGCCAGCAGTTACTCGTTTGCGGGGGGCGGGTACGAGCAGTACTTC.

This clone has only a few counts. The V call is TRBV19, the J call TRBJ1-1; possibly TRBD1 for D (6 bases). The CDR3 runs to 14 residues. From germline, CDR1 is LNHDA and CDR2 SQIVND (reference sequence). The V end was cut by 5 bases, the J end by 6 bases, with 16 bases between. CDR3 DNA sequence: TGTGCCAGTAGTCCTTTCTCAGGGGTATCTGAAGCTTTCTTT. Translating it yields CASSPFSGVSEAFF.

This clone has a handful of counts. The chain carries TRBV19 and TRBJ1-1; the D gene is possibly TRBD1 (5 bases). Germline V gene lookup returns CDR1 LNHDA and CDR2 SQIVND (reference sequence). V was pared by 7 bases and J by 0 bases, with 12 bases between. The CDR3 runs to 14 residues. In nucleotides, the CDR3 is TGTGCCAGTACACGGGGGGGAATGAACACTGAAGCTTTCTTT. Translation: CASTRGGMNTEAFF.